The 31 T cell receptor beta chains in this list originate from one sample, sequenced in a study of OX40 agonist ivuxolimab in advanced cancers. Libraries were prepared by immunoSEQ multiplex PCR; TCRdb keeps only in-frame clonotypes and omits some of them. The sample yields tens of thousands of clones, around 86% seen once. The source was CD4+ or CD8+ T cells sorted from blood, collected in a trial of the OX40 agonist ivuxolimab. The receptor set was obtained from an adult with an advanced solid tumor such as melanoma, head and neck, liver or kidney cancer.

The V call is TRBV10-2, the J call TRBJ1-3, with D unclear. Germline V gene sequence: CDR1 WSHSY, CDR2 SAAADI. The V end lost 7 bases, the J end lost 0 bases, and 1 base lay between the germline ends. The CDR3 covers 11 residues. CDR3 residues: CASTSGNTIYF. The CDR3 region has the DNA TGCGCCAGCACCTCTGGAAACACCATATATTTT.

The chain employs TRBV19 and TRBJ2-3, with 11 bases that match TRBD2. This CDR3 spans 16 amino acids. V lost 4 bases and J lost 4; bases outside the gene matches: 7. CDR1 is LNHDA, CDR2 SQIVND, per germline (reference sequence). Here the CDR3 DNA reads TGTGCCAGTAGTAGACTAGCGGGGAGTGGCGCAGATACGCAGTATTTT. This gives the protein CASSRLAGSGADTQYF.

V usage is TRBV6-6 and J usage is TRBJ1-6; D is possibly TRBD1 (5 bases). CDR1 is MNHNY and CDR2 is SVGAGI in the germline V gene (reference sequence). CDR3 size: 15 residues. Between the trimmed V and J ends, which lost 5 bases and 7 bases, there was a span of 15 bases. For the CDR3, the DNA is TGTGCCAGCAGTAGGGGAGGCCCAGGGAATTCACCCCTCCACTTT. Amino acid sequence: CASSRGGPGNSPLHF.

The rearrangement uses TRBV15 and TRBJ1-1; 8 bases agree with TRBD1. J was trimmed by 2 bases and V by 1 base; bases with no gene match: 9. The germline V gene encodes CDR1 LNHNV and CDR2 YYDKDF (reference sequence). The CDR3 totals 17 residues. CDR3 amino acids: CATSRAPTGATNTEAFF. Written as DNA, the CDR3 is TGTGCCACCAGCAGAGCGCCGACAGGGGCTACAAACACTGAAGCTTTCTTT.

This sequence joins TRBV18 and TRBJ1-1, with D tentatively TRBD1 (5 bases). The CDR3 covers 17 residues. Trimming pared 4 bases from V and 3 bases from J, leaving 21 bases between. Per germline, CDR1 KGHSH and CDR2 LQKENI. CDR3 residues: CASSRFTLREGDTEAFF. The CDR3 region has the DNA TGTGCCAGCTCACGGTTCACGCTCCGGGAAGGGGACACTGAAGCTTTCTTT.

The CDR3 is CASSYGTSGTYEQYF. CDR3 DNA: TGTGCCAGCAGTTACGGGACTAGCGGGACTTACGAGCAGTACTTC. The chain combines TRBV6-5 with TRBJ2-7, with TRBD2 identical over 13 bases. Germline CDR1 MNHEY, CDR2 SVGAGI. The CDR3 extends over 15 amino acids. After removal of 2 bases from V and 4 bases from J, the junction contained 2 bases not matched to a gene.

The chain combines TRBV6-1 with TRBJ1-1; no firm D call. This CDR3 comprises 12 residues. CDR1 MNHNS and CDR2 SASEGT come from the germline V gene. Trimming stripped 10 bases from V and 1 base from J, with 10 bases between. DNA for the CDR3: TGTGCCACTAGGAGGCAGAACACTGAAGCTTTCTTT. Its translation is CATRRQNTEAFF.

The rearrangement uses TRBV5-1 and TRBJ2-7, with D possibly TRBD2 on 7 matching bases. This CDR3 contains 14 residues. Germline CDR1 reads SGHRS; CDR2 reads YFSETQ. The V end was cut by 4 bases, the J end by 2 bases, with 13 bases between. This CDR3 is CASSEPGGPYEQYF. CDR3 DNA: TGCGCCAGCAGCGAACCCGGGGGGCCCTACGAGCAGTACTTC.

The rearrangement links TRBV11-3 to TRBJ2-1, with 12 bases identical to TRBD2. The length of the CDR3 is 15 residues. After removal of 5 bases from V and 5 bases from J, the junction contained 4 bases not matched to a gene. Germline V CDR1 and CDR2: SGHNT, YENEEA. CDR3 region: CASSRLAGDNNEQFF. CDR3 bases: TGTGCCAGCAGCCGACTAGCGGGAGACAACAATGAGCAGTTCTTC.

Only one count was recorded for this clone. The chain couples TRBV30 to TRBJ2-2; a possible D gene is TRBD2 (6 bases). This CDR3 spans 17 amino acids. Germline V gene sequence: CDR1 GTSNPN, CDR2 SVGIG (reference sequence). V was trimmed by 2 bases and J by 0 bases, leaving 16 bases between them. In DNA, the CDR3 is TGTGCCTGGAGTAGGTTCGGAGGGGACTCGAACACCGGGGAGCTGTTTTTT. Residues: CAWSRFGGDSNTGELFF.

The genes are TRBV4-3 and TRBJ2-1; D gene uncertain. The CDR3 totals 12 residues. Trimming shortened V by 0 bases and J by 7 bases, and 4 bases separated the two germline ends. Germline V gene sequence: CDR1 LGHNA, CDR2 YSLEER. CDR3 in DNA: TGCGCCAGCAGCCAAGAGGGGAATGAGCAGTTCTTC. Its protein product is CASSQEGNEQFF.

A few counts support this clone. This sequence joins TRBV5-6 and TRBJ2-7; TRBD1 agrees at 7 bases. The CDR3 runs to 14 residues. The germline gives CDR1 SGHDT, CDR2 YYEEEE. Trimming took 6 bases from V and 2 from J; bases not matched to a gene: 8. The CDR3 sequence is CASNRGQIPYEQYF. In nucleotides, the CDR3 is TGTGCCAGCAACCGGGGACAGATTCCCTACGAGCAGTACTTC.

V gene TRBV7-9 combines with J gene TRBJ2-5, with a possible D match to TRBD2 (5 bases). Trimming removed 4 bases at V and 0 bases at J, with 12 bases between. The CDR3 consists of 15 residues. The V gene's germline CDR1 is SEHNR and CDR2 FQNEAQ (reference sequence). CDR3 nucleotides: TGTGCCAGCAGCTCTCACCTGGACTACCAAGAGACCCAGTACTTC. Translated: CASSSHLDYQETQYF.

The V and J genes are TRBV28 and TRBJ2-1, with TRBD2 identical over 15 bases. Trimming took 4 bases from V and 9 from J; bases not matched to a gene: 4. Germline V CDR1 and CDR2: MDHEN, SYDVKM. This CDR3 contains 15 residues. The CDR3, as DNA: TGTGCCAGCAGTTCCCGGACTAGCGGGGGGGGTGAGCAGTTCTTC. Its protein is CASSSRTSGGGEQFF.

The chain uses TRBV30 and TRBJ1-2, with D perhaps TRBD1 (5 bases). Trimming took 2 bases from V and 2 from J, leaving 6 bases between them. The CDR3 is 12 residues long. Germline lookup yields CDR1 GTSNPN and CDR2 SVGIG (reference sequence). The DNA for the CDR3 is TGTGCCTGGAGTCGGGGCAACTATGGCTACACCTTC. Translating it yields CAWSRGNYGYTF.

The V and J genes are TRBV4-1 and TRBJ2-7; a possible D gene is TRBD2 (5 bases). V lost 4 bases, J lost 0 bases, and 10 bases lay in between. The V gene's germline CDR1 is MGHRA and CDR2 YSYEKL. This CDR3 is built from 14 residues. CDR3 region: CASSRWTDSYEQYF. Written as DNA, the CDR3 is TGCGCCAGCAGCCGCTGGACTGACTCCTACGAGCAGTACTTC.

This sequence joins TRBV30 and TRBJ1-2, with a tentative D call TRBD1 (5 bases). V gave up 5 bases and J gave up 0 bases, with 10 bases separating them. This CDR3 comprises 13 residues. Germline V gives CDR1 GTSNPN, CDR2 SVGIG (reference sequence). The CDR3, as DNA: TGTGCCTGGGCCCCGACAGCTAACTATGGCTACACCTTC. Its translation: CAWAPTANYGYTF.

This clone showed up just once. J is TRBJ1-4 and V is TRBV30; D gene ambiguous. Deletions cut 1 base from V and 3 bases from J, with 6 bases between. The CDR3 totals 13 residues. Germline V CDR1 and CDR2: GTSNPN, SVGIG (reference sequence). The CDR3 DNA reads TGTGCCTGGAGTGGGTCGTCTAATGAAAAACTGTTTTTT. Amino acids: CAWSGSSNEKLFF.

In nucleotides, the CDR3 is TGTGCCAGCAGTTTACAGTCCCTCTATTACCCTGAAGCTTTCTTT. Translation gives CASSLQSLYYPEAFF. The chain combines TRBV28 with TRBJ1-1; the D is unclear. CDR3 length: 15 residues. The germline V gene encodes CDR1 MDHEN and CDR2 SYDVKM. Trimming cost V 2 bases and J 6 bases, with 16 bases left between them.

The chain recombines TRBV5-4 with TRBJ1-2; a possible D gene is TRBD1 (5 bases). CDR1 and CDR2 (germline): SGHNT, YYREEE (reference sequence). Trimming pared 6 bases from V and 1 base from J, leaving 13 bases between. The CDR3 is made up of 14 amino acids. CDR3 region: CASTLGGGNYGYTF. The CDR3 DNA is TGTGCCAGCACTCTCGGGGGGGGTAACTATGGCTACACCTTC.

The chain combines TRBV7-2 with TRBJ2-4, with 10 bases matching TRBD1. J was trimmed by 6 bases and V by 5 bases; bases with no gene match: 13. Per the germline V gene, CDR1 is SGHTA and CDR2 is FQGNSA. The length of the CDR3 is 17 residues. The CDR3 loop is CASSPSRQGAYGNIQYF. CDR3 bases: TGTGCCAGCAGCCCTAGCCGACAGGGGGCTTACGGAAACATTCAGTACTTC. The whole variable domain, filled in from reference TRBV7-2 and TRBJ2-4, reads GAGVSQSPSNKVTEKGKDVELRCDPISGHTALYWYRQSLGQGLEFLIYFQGNSAPDKSGLPSDRFSAERTGGSVSTLTIQRTQQEDSAVYLCASSPSRQGAYGNIQYFGAGTRLSVL.

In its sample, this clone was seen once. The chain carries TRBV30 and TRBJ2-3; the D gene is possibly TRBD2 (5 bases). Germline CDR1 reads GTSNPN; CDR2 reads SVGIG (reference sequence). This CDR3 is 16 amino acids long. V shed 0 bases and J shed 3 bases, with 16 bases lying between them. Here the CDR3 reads CAWSVRGKGSTDTQYF. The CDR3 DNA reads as TGTGCCTGGAGTGTACGAGGTAAAGGGAGTACAGATACGCAGTATTTT.

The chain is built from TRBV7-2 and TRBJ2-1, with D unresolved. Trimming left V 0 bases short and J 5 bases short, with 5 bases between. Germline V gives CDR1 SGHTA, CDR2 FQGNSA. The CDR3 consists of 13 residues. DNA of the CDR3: TGTGCCAGCAGCTTAGCTTGGGACAATGAGCAGTTCTTC. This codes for CASSLAWDNEQFF.

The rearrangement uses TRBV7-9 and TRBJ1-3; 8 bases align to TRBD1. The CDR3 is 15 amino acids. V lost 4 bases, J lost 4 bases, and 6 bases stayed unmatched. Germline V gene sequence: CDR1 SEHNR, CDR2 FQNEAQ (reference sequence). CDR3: CASSSRGLAGNTIYF. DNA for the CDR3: TGTGCCAGCAGCTCCAGGGGGCTGGCCGGAAACACCATATATTTT. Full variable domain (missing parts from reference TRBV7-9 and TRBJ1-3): DTGVSQNPRHKITKRGQNVTFRCDPISEHNRLYWYRQTLGQGPEFLTYFQNEAQLEKSRLLSDRFSAERPKGSFSTLEIQRTEQGDSAMYLCASSSRGLAGNTIYFGEGSWLTVV.

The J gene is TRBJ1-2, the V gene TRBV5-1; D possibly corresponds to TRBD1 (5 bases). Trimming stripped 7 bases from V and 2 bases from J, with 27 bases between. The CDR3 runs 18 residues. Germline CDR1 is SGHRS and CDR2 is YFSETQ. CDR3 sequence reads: CASRLGVLEVSLNYGYTF. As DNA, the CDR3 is TGCGCCAGCCGGTTAGGGGTGTTAGAAGTTTCCTTAAACTATGGCTACACCTTC.

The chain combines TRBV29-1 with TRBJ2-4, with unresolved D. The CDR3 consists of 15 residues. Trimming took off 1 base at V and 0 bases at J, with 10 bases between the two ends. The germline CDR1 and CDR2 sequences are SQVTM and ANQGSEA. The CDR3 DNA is TGCAGCGTTGAAGGGGGTGGGTCAGCCAAAAACATTCAGTACTTC. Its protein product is CSVEGGGSAKNIQYF.

CDR3 sequence (DNA): TGCGCCAGCAGCTGGGGACTAGCACAGACCGGGGAGCTGTTTTTT. It specifies CASSWGLAQTGELFF. This chain connects TRBV5-1 to TRBJ2-2; 9 positions agree with TRBD2. V gave up 3 bases and J gave up 5 bases; unmatched junction bases: 5. CDR1 is SGHRS and CDR2 is YFSETQ in the germline V gene. The CDR3 is 15 amino acids.

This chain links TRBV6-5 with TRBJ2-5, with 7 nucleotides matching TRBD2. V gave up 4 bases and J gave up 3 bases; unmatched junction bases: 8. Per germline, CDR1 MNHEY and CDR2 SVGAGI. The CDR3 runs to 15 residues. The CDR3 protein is CASSFARDYKETQYF. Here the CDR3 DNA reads TGTGCCAGCAGTTTCGCCCGGGACTATAAAGAGACCCAGTACTTC.

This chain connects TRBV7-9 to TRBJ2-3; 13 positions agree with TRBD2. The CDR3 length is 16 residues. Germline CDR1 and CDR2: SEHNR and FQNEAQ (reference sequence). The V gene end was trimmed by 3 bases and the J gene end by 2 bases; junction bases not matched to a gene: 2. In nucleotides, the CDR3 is TGTGCCAGCAGCTTGGGACTAGCGGGACACACAGATACGCAGTATTTT. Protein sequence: CASSLGLAGHTDTQYF.

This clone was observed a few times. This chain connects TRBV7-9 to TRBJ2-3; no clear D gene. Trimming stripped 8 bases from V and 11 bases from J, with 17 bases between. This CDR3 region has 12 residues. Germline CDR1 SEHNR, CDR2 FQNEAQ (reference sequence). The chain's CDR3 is CASPKRGEGQYF. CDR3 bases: TGTGCCAGCCCCAAACGAGGAGAAGGGCAGTATTTT.

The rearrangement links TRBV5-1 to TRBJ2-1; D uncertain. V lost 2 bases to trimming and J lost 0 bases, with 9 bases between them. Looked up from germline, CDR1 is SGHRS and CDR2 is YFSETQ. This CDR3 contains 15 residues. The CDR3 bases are TGCGCCAGCAGCTTAACCAGAAGCTCCTACAATGAGCAGTTCTTC. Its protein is CASSLTRSSYNEQFF.